These 11 T cell receptor beta chains were sequenced from one sample in a study of monozygotic twins with inflammatory bowel disease. TCRdb reprocessed the 5' RACE reads; each CDR3 protein has one entry and no DNA is given. Recorded for this sample: roughly 200,000 distinct CDR3 sequences. What was sequenced was blood. These receptors all stem from a human donor with ulcerative colitis or Crohn's disease, or a healthy co-twin of an affected twin (not recorded which).

The chain has TRBV7-9 and TRBJ2-5; the D call of TRBD1 rests on TCRdb alone, since no DNA is present to check it. From germline, CDR1 is SEHNR and CDR2 FQNEAQ (reference sequence). This CDR3 is built from 13 residues. The CDR3 sequence: CASRPPQGETQYF.

The chain carries TRBV4-1 and TRBJ2-1; absent DNA, TCRdb's TRBD2 call cannot be checked. From germline, CDR1 is MGHRA and CDR2 YSYEKL. The length of the CDR3 is 14 residues. The CDR3 sequence: CASRILAGGNEQFF.

The chain carries TRBV12-3 or TRBV12-4 and TRBJ2-1. This CDR3 has 15 amino acids. CDR3 region: CASSSVPELINEQFF.

The rearrangement uses TRBV3-1 and TRBJ1-2; the D gene TCRdb calls, TRBD1, cannot be checked with no DNA. The CDR3 extends over 15 amino acids. CDR1 LGHDT and CDR2 YNNKEL come from the germline V gene (reference sequence). CDR3 region: CASSPRDRFSYGYTF.

The gene calls are TRBV19 and TRBJ2-1; the D call of TRBD2 rests on TCRdb alone, since no DNA is present to check it. The CDR3 has 14 amino acids. CDR1 and CDR2 from the germline V gene are LNHDA and SQIVND (reference sequence). The CDR3: CASSEGSSYNEQFF.

V gene TRBV12-3 or TRBV12-4 combines with J gene TRBJ2-7; without DNA, the TCRdb call of TRBD1 cannot be checked. This CDR3 is 14 amino acids long. The CDR3 here is CASSLGQGRYEQYF.

The chain links TRBV18 to TRBJ2-3; without DNA, the TCRdb call of TRBD1 cannot be checked. This CDR3 spans 14 amino acids. Germline V gene sequence: CDR1 KGHSH, CDR2 LQKENI. This CDR3 is CASSRDRGLSTQYF.

The chain employs TRBV27 and TRBJ1-1; the TCRdb call, TRBD1, lacks DNA for checking. The CDR3 runs to 15 residues. CDR1 MNHEY and CDR2 SMNVEV come from the germline V gene (reference sequence). CDR3 amino acids: CASNPIGGSGTEAFF.

The chain joins TRBV11-2 to TRBJ2-2. This CDR3 comprises 16 residues. CDR1 SGHAT and CDR2 FQNNGV come from the germline V gene. The CDR3 here is CASSPMAASNTGELFF.

The chain links TRBV20-1 to TRBJ1-1. The CDR3 is made up of 12 amino acids. Germline V CDR1 and CDR2: DFQATT, SNEGSKA (reference sequence). CDR3 sequence: CSARETNTEAFF.

The gene calls are TRBV5-1 and TRBJ1-2; TCRdb reports TRBD1, a call that lacks DNA to check it against. Germline V gene sequence: CDR1 SGHRS, CDR2 YFSETQ. The CDR3 totals 15 residues. CDR3 sequence: CASSSGQGTGYGYTF.